These T cell receptor beta chains were read from a single sample in a study of identical twins. MiXCR was run by TCRdb on the 5' RACE reads, yielding one entry per CDR3 protein. The profile shows about 730,000 distinct CDR3 sequences, approximately 22% of them singletons. The sample was also linked to a second study, of T cells expressing NK-cell markers.

Sequenced input: PBMCs. All receptors derive from a young woman in good health. Each CDR3 is given with its conserved first and last residue. The order of the fields is V gene, CDR3 length, J gene, CDR3 protein.

>TRBV12-3/TRBV12-4|12|TRBJ1-3
CASSTTGLTIYF
>TRBV12-3/TRBV12-4|14|TRBJ2-2
CASSYGGPTGELFF
>TRBV27|15|TRBJ1-6
CATTGSGTDNSPLHF
>TRBV11-2|10|TRBJ2-7
CASGGESRYF
>TRBV7-7|18|TRBJ2-5
CASSLSPTSGMMWETQYF
>TRBV5-1|12|TRBJ2-1
CASSLDREEQFF
>TRBV3-1|12|TRBJ2-7
CASSQRSYEQYF
>TRBV3-1|14|TRBJ2-1
CASSQAPPGGEQFF
>TRBV4-3|14|TRBJ2-3
CASSQDSGTDTQYF
>TRBV4-2|14|TRBJ1-2
CASTSGPGGNGYTF
>TRBV12-3/TRBV12-4|13|TRBJ2-1
CASSPGSPGEQFF
>TRBV12-3/TRBV12-4|15|TRBJ2-2
CATISGTTNTGELFF
>TRBV12-3/TRBV12-4|14|TRBJ2-7
CASSTGPGGREQYF
>TRBV5-6|14|TRBJ1-1
CASSGRTGMAEAFF
>TRBV29-1|13|TRBJ2-1
CSVDGGDYNEQFF
>TRBV7-9|12|TRBJ1-5
CASSPINQPQHF
>TRBV3-1|15|TRBJ2-5
CASSPTSGYQETQYF
>TRBV12-3/TRBV12-4|11|TRBJ2-1
CASSLRAEQFF
>TRBV6-1|14|TRBJ2-1
CASTRTGENNEQFF